What follows are 14 T cell receptor beta chains derived from one specimen sequenced in a study of cytomegalovirus exposure and HLA in healthy donors. The PCR made use of 60 Vbeta and 13 Jbeta primers. This table comes from immunoSEQ multiplex PCR, and its TCRdb copy is limited to in-frame clones, with some not included. Among 250,000 to 350,000 clones listed, 86% were seen once. The sample consisted of PBMCs. The receptors here all came from a man between 35 and 55 years old in good health and CMV-seropositive.

The chain uses TRBV28 and TRBJ2-1; TRBD2 matches at 13 bases. Germline trimming cut 2 bases from V and 7 bases from J; bases unmatched to any gene: 14. CDR3 length: 19 residues. Germline CDR1 MDHEN, CDR2 SYDVKM. The CDR3 bases are TGTGCCAGCAGTTTACTACCGGGGACTAGCGGGACGGGAGTAAATGAGCAGTTCTTC. Translated, it gives CASSLLPGTSGTGVNEQFF.

This chain connects TRBV18 to TRBJ2-7, with D maybe TRBD1 (5 bases). This CDR3 comprises 14 residues. CDR1 and CDR2 (germline): KGHSH, LQKENI. V was trimmed by 6 bases and J by 4 bases, leaving 16 bases between them. The CDR3 loop reads CASSHLDQGYEQYF. CDR3 coding DNA: TGTGCCAGCTCCCACCTGGACCAGGGTTACGAGCAGTACTTC.

This rearrangement joins TRBV28 to TRBJ2-1; possibly TRBD1 for D (6 bases). Trimming took 4 bases from V and 7 from J, leaving 14 bases between them. The CDR3 runs 14 residues. CDR1 and CDR2 (germline): MDHEN, SYDVKM. The chain's CDR3 is CASSYRQEVNEQFF. The CDR3 DNA sequence: TGTGCCAGCAGTTATCGACAGGAGGTTAATGAGCAGTTCTTC.

J is TRBJ2-7 and V is TRBV5-4; 7 positions match TRBD1. Germline V gives CDR1 SGHNT, CDR2 YYREEE (reference sequence). This CDR3 is built from 14 residues. Trimming cost V 4 bases and J 1 base; bases outside gene matches: 5. CDR3 residues: CASSKRTGSYEQYF. The CDR3 nucleotides read TGTGCCAGCAGCAAAAGGACAGGTTCCTACGAGCAGTACTTC.

The chain carries TRBV6-4 and TRBJ2-3, with 9 bases that match TRBD2. This CDR3 has 17 residues. CDR1 MRHNA and CDR2 SNTAGT come from the germline V gene. V lost 2 bases to trimming and J lost 2 bases; unmatched junction nucleotides: 8. CDR3 in DNA: TGTGCCAGCAGTGACGGTCTAGCGGGGTCCCTCACAGATACGCAGTATTTT. Translating it yields CASSDGLAGSLTDTQYF.

CDR3 sequence (DNA): TGTGCCAGCAGCTTAGATCCAAGGGGCAGGAGCACAGATACGCAGTATTTT. It codes for CASSLDPRGRSTDTQYF. The chain joins TRBV11-2 to TRBJ2-3; a possible D gene is TRBD1 (5 bases). CDR3 length equals 17 residues. CDR1 and CDR2 from the germline V gene are SGHAT and FQNNGV. Trimming left V 0 bases short and J 0 bases short, with 13 bases between.

The chain employs TRBV30 and TRBJ2-5; 7 bases align to TRBD1. Trimming removed 3 bases from V and 5 bases from J; junction bases left unmatched: 9. CDR3 length equals 14 residues. The V gene's germline CDR1 is GTSNPN and CDR2 SVGIG (reference sequence). Here the CDR3 DNA reads TGTGCCTGGAGCTCAGGGACAGCCCAGGAGACCCAGTACTTC. This encodes CAWSSGTAQETQYF.

The rearrangement joins TRBV7-2 to TRBJ2-5; D may be TRBD1 (5 bases). Judging by the DNA end, TRBJ2-7 fits better; the J call may be wrong. The germline V gene encodes CDR1 SGHTA and CDR2 FQGNSA. The length of the CDR3 is 15 residues. As DNA, the CDR3 is TGTGCCAGCAGCTTAGAGGGGTTGGGGTTGTCCGAGCAGTACTTC. Encoded protein: CASSLEGLGLSEQYF.

The rearrangement uses TRBV4-1 and TRBJ1-1, with 8 positions matching TRBD1. The CDR3 length is 15 residues. The J segment lost 4 bases and the V segment lost 3 bases, leaving 7 bases of the junction unmatched. Germline CDR1 MGHRA, CDR2 YSYEKL. The CDR3 spells CASSQARGLGTEAFF. The CDR3 nucleotides read TGCGCCAGCAGCCAGGCCAGGGGGCTTGGCACTGAAGCTTTCTTT.

In DNA form, the CDR3 reads TGTGCCAGCAGCTCGGGACAGCCAGTCTATGGCTACACCTTC. Translation: CASSSGQPVYGYTF. The rearrangement uses TRBV7-2 and TRBJ1-2; 7 nucleotides line up with TRBD1. V lost 4 bases, J lost 4 bases, and 6 bases stayed unmatched. Germline V CDR1 and CDR2: SGHTA, FQGNSA. CDR3 length equals 14 residues.

About this clone: The junction differs from germline at one of its ends, possibly a read error. V and J are TRBV7-9 and TRBJ2-7; possible D gene TRBD1, 5 bases. There are 13 residues in the CDR3. Germline CDR1 SEHNR, CDR2 FQNEAQ (reference sequence). The CDR3, as DNA: TGTTCCAGCAGCTCCCCGGACACCTACGAGCAGTACTTC. It translates to CSSSSPDTYEQYF.

The chain joins TRBV2 to TRBJ2-1; TRBD2 might be the D (5 bases). The germline V gene has CDR1 SNHLY and CDR2 FYNNEI. Trimming took 5 bases from V and 15 from J, leaving 20 bases between them. The CDR3 is made up of 13 amino acids. DNA of the CDR3: TGTGCCAGCAGTTTCGTAGAGCGGCAATGGGGGTTCTTC. It is translated as CASSFVERQWGFF. The complete variable domain, with remaining parts taken from reference TRBV2 and TRBJ2-1, reads EPEVTQTPSHQVTQMGQEVILRCVPISNHLYFYWYRQILGQKVEFLVSFYNNEISEKSEIFDDQFSVERPDGSNFTLKIRSTKLEDSAMYFCASSFVERQWGFFGPGTRLTVL.

V is TRBV6-4 and J is TRBJ2-3, with TRBD2 matching 12 bases. The germline gives CDR1 MRHNA, CDR2 SNTAGT. The CDR3 spans 16 residues. With 3 bases clipped from V and 1 base from J, the junction kept 2 bases outside the gene matches. As DNA, the CDR3 is TGTGCCAGCAGTGAATCTAGCGGGAGGGGCACAGATACGCAGTATTTT. The encoded protein is CASSESSGRGTDTQYF.

This clone occurred a few times. V gene TRBV14 combines with J gene TRBJ1-4; D might be TRBD1 (6 bases). With 1 base removed from V and 0 bases from J, the gap between germline ends came to 12 bases. There are 17 residues in the CDR3. CDR1 is SGHDN and CDR2 is FVKESK in the germline V gene. CDR3 sequence reads: CASSQADRLTTNEKLFF. DNA of the CDR3: TGTGCCAGCAGCCAAGCAGACAGGTTGACAACTAATGAAAAACTGTTTTTT.